Listed below are T cell receptor beta chains from one sample, sequenced in a study of blood T cell repertoires in COVID-19. The assay was immunoSEQ multiplex PCR, and TCRdb's table has in-frame clones only and misses some. The sample lists tens of thousands of clones; 90% to 95% were seen once. Material: peripheral blood. These receptors were collected from a human donor in a cohort sampled during active COVID-19. The CDR3 runs from the conserved cysteine through the conserved F or W. D genes are given only for firm matches. Not every row has a clone size; where given, it reads once, few, many or a size class.

d_call	clone_size	v_call	j_call	cdr3_aa	cdr3_nt
TRBD2	NA	TRBV4-2	TRBJ2-2	CASSPQGLAGRTTGELFF	TGTGCCAGCAGCCCCCAGGGACTAGCGGGAAGAACAACCGGGGAGCTGTTTTTT
NA	NA	TRBV5-4	TRBJ1-2	CASSPAWTGSYTF	TGTGCCAGCAGCCCGGCCTGGACGGGGTCCTACACCTTC
NA	NA	TRBV10-3	TRBJ1-5	CAISEAGDGNQPQHF	TGTGCCATCAGTGAGGCAGGGGACGGCAATCAGCCCCAGCATTTT
TRBD2	NA	TRBV28	TRBJ2-2	CASSLLRGGELFF	TGTGCCAGCAGTTTATTGCGGGGGGGGGAGCTGTTTTTT
NA	NA	TRBV27	TRBJ2-3	CASRPDSYTDTQYF	TGTGCCAGCAGGCCGGACAGCTACACAGATACGCAGTATTTT
TRBD1	NA	TRBV18	TRBJ2-2	CASSPGQGHTGELFF	TGTGCCAGCTCACCCGGACAGGGCCACACCGGGGAGCTGTTTTTT
NA	NA	TRBV3-1/TRBV3-2	TRBJ2-2	CASSPPKQGEWGTGELFF	TGTGCCAGCAGCCCCCCGAAACAGGGAGAATGGGGCACCGGGGAGCTGTTTTTT
NA	NA	TRBV4-3	TRBJ2-5	CASSQDRGRQETQYF	TGCGCCAGCAGCCAAGATCGGGGTCGGCAAGAGACCCAGTACTTC
TRBD1	NA	TRBV28	TRBJ2-1	CASSRQGATGEQFF	TGTGCCAGCAGTCGACAGGGGGCTACGGGAGAGCAGTTCTTC
NA	NA	TRBV19	TRBJ2-1	CASSVGRLRRISYNEQFF	TGTGCCAGTAGTGTGGGGCGACTCCGGAGAATATCCTACAATGAGCAGTTCTTC
NA	once	TRBV5-4	TRBJ2-2	CASSRDINTGELFF	TGTGCCAGCAGCCGGGACATTAACACCGGGGAGCTGTTTTTT
TRBD2	NA	TRBV4-3	TRBJ2-1	CASSQGYRGASGGPGEQFF	TGCGCCAGCAGCCAAGGGTATCGGGGGGCTAGCGGGGGGCCGGGTGAGCAGTTCTTC
TRBD2	NA	TRBV6-4	TRBJ2-3	CASSVTSGDSTDTQYF	TGTGCCAGCAGCGTTACTAGCGGGGATAGCACAGATACGCAGTATTTT
NA	NA	TRBV4-1	TRBJ1-4	CASSRDTGLFF	TGCGCCAGCAGCCGGGACACCGGTCTGTTTTTT